This entry concerns a single T cell receptor (beta chain). The entry originates in a study of blood T cell repertoires in COVID-19. In the original processing: Estimation of nucleated cell counts was performed using reference gene primer amplification. Only in-frame clones appear in the TCRdb table, and some are missing; sequencing was by immunoSEQ multiplex PCR. V and J calls and clone size come straight from that table; D and trimming were deduced from the DNA. This sample has 150,000 or so clones; 70% to 85% occur once, and the top ten carry more than 5.5%. CDR3 size: 20 residues. The V segment lost 2 bases and the J segment 2 bases; nucleotides outside the gene matches: 17. Looked up from germline, CDR1 is LNHDA and CDR2 is SQIVND (reference sequence).

The sequence came from a woman aged 45-60 years in a cohort sampled during active or convalescent COVID-19. Sequences were obtained from peripheral blood. The chain couples TRBV19 to TRBJ1-5, with TRBD1 matching over 8 bases. CDR3 in DNA: TGTGCCAGTAGTATACCTCCGGGACAGGCGACACGAGGGGGCAATCAGCCCCAGCATTTT. Protein sequence: CASSIPPGQATRGGNQPQHF.